A selection of T cell receptor beta chains follows, all from one sample in a study of regulatory T cells in long-lasting Graves disease. TCRdb reanalysed the multiplex PCR reads using MiXCR and keeps one entry per CDR3 protein. The sample contains 550,000 to 700,000 distinct CDR3 sequences, around 15% of which appear only once. These data were likewise used in another study, on T cells in Graves' hyperthyroidism and ophthalmopathy.

Sequenced here: peripheral blood mononuclear cells (PBMCs), sampled at new diagnosis, from a patient treated with antithyroid drugs. These receptors came from a man aged 18 to 29 with Graves disease. CDR3s include the opening cysteine and the closing phenylalanine or tryptophan. The D gene is left open where the match is weak. Some rows mark clone size as missing; the rest say once, few, many or name a class of expanded clone.

D,size,J,V,CDR3,DNA
NA,many,TRBJ1-2,TRBV18,CASSPPGTLESYTF,TGTGCCAGCTCACCACCAGGCACCCTGGAGAGCTACACCTTC
NA,NA,TRBJ2-2,TRBV5-1,CASSSPAPPLRNTGELFF,TGCGCCAGCAGCTCGCCGGCACCCCCTTTGCGGAACACCGGGGAGCTGTTTTTT
NA,NA,TRBJ1-1,TRBV6-1,CASSQPTEAFF,TGTGCCAGCAGTCAACCGACCGAAGCTTTCTTT
TRBD2,many,TRBJ2-7,TRBV6-1,CASLGLASSYEQYF,TGTGCCAGTCTCGGACTAGCGTCCTCCTACGAGCAGTACTTC
NA,NA,TRBJ1-1,TRBV20-1,CSASERPEPNTEAFF,TGCAGTGCTTCAGAGCGGCCGGAGCCGAACACTGAAGCTTTCTTT
NA,NA,TRBJ1-1,TRBV10-3,CAITEPGGGITEAFF,TGTGCCATCACAGAACCGGGTGGGGGGATCACTGAAGCTTTCTTT
TRBD1,NA,TRBJ2-1,TRBV12-3/TRBV12-4,CASRVTGGALYWNEQFF,TGTGCCAGCAGAGTTACAGGGGGCGCTTTGTATTGGAATGAGCAGTTCTTC
TRBD2,many,TRBJ2-7,TRBV2,CASSGEGFFYEQYF,TGTGCCAGCAGTGGGGAGGGATTTTTCTACGAGCAGTACTTC
NA,many,TRBJ1-1,TRBV27,CASSYSRELNTEAFF,TGTGCCAGCAGTTATTCCAGGGAATTGAACACTGAAGCTTTCTTT
NA,few,TRBJ2-1,TRBV14,CASSQDWTGSHNEQFF,TGTGCCAGCAGCCAAGATTGGACCGGGTCACACAATGAGCAGTTCTTC
TRBD1,few,TRBJ2-2,TRBV7-9,CASIAGTGWTGELFF,TGTGCCAGCATCGCCGGGACAGGGTGGACCGGGGAGCTGTTTTTT
NA,many,TRBJ1-1,TRBV30,CACDRKNTEAFF,TGTGCCTGTGATCGAAAGAACACTGAAGCTTTCTTT
TRBD2,NA,TRBJ2-2,TRBV6-2/TRBV6-3,CASSYSEGGTGELFF,TGTGCCAGCAGTTACTCCGAGGGAGGGACCGGGGAGCTGTTTTTT
NA,NA,TRBJ2-1,TRBV24-1,CATSLRGSSYNEQFF,TGTGCCACCAGTCTACGGGGAAGCTCCTACAATGAGCAGTTCTTC
TRBD2,NA,TRBJ2-7,TRBV27,CASRSLYSGRAYEQYF,TGTGCCAGCAGAAGTTTATATTCCGGGAGGGCCTACGAGCAGTACTTC
NA,NA,TRBJ1-2,TRBV3-1,CASSLVGRGDGYTF,TGTGCCAGCAGCCTCGTAGGCCGGGGGGATGGCTACACCTTC
NA,few,TRBJ1-5,TRBV6-2/TRBV6-3,CASSYQGHNQPQHF,TGTGCCAGCAGTTATCAGGGCCACAATCAGCCCCAGCATTTT
NA,many,TRBJ2-1,TRBV12-3/TRBV12-4,CASSWVDSYNEQFF,TGTGCCAGCAGTTGGGTCGACTCCTACAATGAGCAGTTCTTC
NA,few,TRBJ2-1,TRBV7-3,CASTTNARREEQFF,TGTGCCAGCACCACGAATGCTCGGCGGGAAGAGCAGTTCTTC
NA,NA,TRBJ2-3,TRBV20-1,CSAAPSGKADTQYF,TGCAGTGCTGCCCCCAGTGGAAAGGCAGATACGCAGTATTTT